This T cell receptor beta chain appears in the sequencing data of a study of Ad26.COV2.S vaccination and SARS-CoV-2 variants listed by TCRdb under 2021. Some background on the complete study: Vaccine-arm donors came from COV1001, a multicentre, randomized, double-blind, placebo-controlled phase I-IIa trial of Ad26.COV2.S in healthy adults. Blinding of investigators to trial group allocation was maintained during experiments and outcome assessment. Trial participants were randomized into five groups of five, in which low-dose or high-dose Ad26.COV2.S was given once or twice, or placebo was given on both occasions. TCRbeta repertoire sequencing served as the tool for gauging how specific and how broad the SARS-CoV-2-reactive T cell receptors were following Ad26.COV2.S vaccination. Ad26.COV2.S was given intramuscularly at 5x10^10 or 1x10^11 viral particles, as a single shot or as two shots 56 days apart. The TCR-sequenced set comprised about 32 samples: some 20 Ad26.COV2.S vaccine recipients, 5 placebo recipients and 8 SARS-CoV-2 convalescent individuals.

Overall study outcomes, separate from this receptor: Compared with placebo recipients, Ad26.COV2.S recipients showed higher spike-specific TCR breadth (P = 0.0014). The authors noted that total T cell responses may have been underestimated by the TCR breadth and depth analyses. After vaccination, substantial breadth of spike-specific CD8+ and CD4+ T cell responses was reported. Vaccine and placebo recipients had comparable non-spike TCR breadth, which fits with the vaccine containing only spike. The study lacked the statistical power to compare responses across vaccine doses or regimens.

Its CDR3 holds 16 amino acids, cysteine through phenylalanine. Left in the record is the CDR3 DNA by itself, 48 bases read in frame from the first base. CDR1 and CDR2, per the germline V gene (reference sequence), are MNHEY and SMNVEV. After removal of 6 bases from V and 4 bases from J, the junction retains 8 bases not matched to a gene. The immunoSEQ Assay was used to sequence TCRbeta CDR3 regions. After extraction, genomic DNA underwent amplification by bias-controlled multiplex PCR, followed by high-throughput sequencing. The original methods were these. To quantify the absolute abundance of every unique TCRbeta CDR3 region, sequences were collapsed and filtered. T cell fraction was estimated by normalizing TCRbeta template counts to usable DNA, with usable DNA measured through amplification of reference genes found in all nucleated cells. Repertoire TCRs were annotated as SARS-CoV-2-specific when V gene, CDR3 amino acid sequence and J gene were exactly matched to a known reactive TCR set. MIRA supplied the reference SARS-CoV-2 TCR set, which was filtered for enrichment in COVID-19-positive ImmuneCODE repertoires so that public or cross-reactive TCRs were removed. Using the MIRA antigens, annotated TCRs were further analysed by specific ORF or by position within an ORF. Depth was the summed frequency of annotated unique rearrangements, while breadth was defined as annotated unique rearrangements over total unique productive rearrangements. Two-sided Wilcoxon rank-sum tests were applied when comparing TCR breadth between groups. Held by TCRdb, this immuneACCESS table contains in-frame sequences only and omits some clones. Under half of the omission traces to an unresolved V gene where checked; the cause of the rest is unknown. That table furnishes V, J and clone size, whereas the DNA furnished D and trimming. The table for this sample lists more than 400,000 clones; approximately 92% of them were counted only once. Approximately 1.7% of the sample is held by the ten biggest clonotypes.

Details on this clone: Its antigen remains undetermined. No much larger clone is present one base from it, and per-base qualities are unavailable.

The sample's treatment or condition label, decoded: approximately 18 received Ad26.COV2.S at low or high dose, single or two shots; 5 received placebo; per-sample allocation not given. For vaccine and placebo recipients, the sequenced repertoires came from samples collected on day 63 after the first injection. In Cohort 1b, roughly 25 adults aged 18-55 years were enrolled at a single site in Boston, USA, between 29 July and 7 August 2020. Ad26.COV2.S was a replication-incompetent adenovirus type 26 vector that expressed a prefusion-stabilized SARS-CoV-2 spike protein derived from the original Wuhan strain.

This receptor was taken from a person between 18 and 65 years old who received the Ad26.COV2.S COVID-19 vaccine or a placebo. Source: peripheral blood, taken in a trial of Ad26.COV2.S vaccine versus placebo. The V and J segments used are TRBV27 and TRBJ2-1, and 11 junction bases match TRBD2. The CDR3 is CASSTLAGGSYNEQFF. The DNA reads as follows: TGTGCCAGCAGCACTCTAGCGGGGGGCTCTTACAATGAGCAGTTCTTC.